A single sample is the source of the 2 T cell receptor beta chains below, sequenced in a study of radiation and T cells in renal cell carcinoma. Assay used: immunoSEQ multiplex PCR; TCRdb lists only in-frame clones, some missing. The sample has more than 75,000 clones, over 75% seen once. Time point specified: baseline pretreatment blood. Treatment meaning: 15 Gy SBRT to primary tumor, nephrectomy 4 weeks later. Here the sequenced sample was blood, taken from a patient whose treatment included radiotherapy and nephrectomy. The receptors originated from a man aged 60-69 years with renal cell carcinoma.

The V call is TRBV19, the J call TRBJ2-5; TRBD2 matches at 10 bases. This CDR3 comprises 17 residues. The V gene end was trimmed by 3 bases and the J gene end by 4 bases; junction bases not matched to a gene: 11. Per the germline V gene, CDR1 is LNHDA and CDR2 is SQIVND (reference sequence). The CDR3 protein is CASSMAAAGGPRETQYF. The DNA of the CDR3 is TGTGCCAGTAGTATGGCAGCAGCGGGAGGGCCAAGAGAGACCCAGTACTTC.

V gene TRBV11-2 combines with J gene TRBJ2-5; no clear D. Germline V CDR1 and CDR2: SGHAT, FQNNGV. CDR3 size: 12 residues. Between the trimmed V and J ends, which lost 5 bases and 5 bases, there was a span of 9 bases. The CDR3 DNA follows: TGTGCCAGCAGCCCCAACCGGGAGACCCAGTACTTC. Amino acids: CASSPNRETQYF. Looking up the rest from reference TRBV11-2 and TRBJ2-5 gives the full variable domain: EAGVAQSPRYKIIEKRQSVAFWCNPISGHATLYWYQQILGQGPKLLIQFQNNGVVDDSQLPKDRFSAERLKGVDSTLKIQPAKLEDSAVYLCASSPNRETQYFGPGTRLLVL.